The 22 T cell receptor beta chains listed next were all sequenced from one sample in a study of blood T cell repertoires in COVID-19. Produced via immunoSEQ multiplex PCR; TCRdb's table is partial and in-frame only. The data hold 200,000 to 250,000 clones, with around 81% observed a single time. The sample consisted of PBMCs or T cells enriched from blood (not recorded which). The receptor source for this set is a woman between 45 and 65 years old with acute COVID-19.

This clone came up a few times. V is TRBV11-3 and J is TRBJ1-1, with D unclear. This CDR3 is 14 amino acids long. Trimming cost V 5 bases and J 1 base, with 11 bases left between them. Per germline, CDR1 SGHNT and CDR2 YENEEA. This chain's CDR3 is CASSPVLRNTEAFF. DNA for the CDR3: TGTGCCAGCAGCCCAGTTCTCAGGAACACTGAAGCTTTCTTT.

The chain links TRBV11-2 to TRBJ1-1, with 9 nucleotides matching TRBD1. The junction had 4 bases not matched to a gene; V was cut back by 5 bases and J by 0 bases. Germline-derived CDR1 and CDR2 are SGHAT and FQNNGV. CDR3 length: 15 residues. As DNA, the CDR3 is TGTGCCAGCAGCCATGGGACAGGGATGAACACTGAAGCTTTCTTT. Its protein product is CASSHGTGMNTEAFF.

The chain has TRBV29-1 and TRBJ2-7; 7 bases are a match to TRBD2. The V and J ends lost 6 bases and 3 bases, in that order; junction bases with no gene match: 11. CDR3 length: 14 residues. Germline V gene sequence: CDR1 SQVTM, CDR2 ANQGSEA. The CDR3 bases are TGCAGCGTGCGGGAGCCAGGGATCCTCTACGAGCAGTACTTC. The encoded protein is CSVREPGILYEQYF.

CDR3 nucleotide sequence: TGTGCCAGCAGTTTAAGCGGGAGGAGGGAAGAGACCCAGTACTTC. It encodes CASSLSGRREETQYF. The chain couples TRBV6-5 to TRBJ2-5, with 9 bases lining up with TRBD2. Per germline, CDR1 MNHEY and CDR2 SVGAGI. The CDR3 spans 15 residues. J lost 3 bases, V lost 4 bases, and 6 bases had no gene match.

This chain uses TRBV5-1 with TRBJ2-2; D uncertain. The CDR3 is 14 amino acids. Germline-derived CDR1 and CDR2 are SGHRS and YFSETQ. The V end was cut by 0 bases, the J end by 4 bases, with 7 bases between. The chain's CDR3 is CASSLAAGTGELFF. The CDR3 DNA follows: TGCGCCAGCAGCTTGGCCGCAGGCACCGGGGAGCTGTTTTTT.

The table lists this clone with a few counts. J is TRBJ2-3 and V is TRBV7-2; perhaps TRBD2 as D (5 bases). The CDR3 runs to 17 residues. Between the trimmed V and J ends, which lost 6 bases and 2 bases, there was a span of 21 bases. Per the germline V gene, CDR1 is SGHTA and CDR2 is FQGNSA. CDR3 amino acids: CASSQSQPGLITDTQYF. The DNA of the CDR3 is TGTGCCAGCAGTCAGAGCCAGCCAGGACTTATCACAGATACGCAGTATTTT.

This chain links TRBV10-3 with TRBJ1-5; D perhaps matches TRBD1 (6 bases). CDR1 is ENHRY, CDR2 SYGVKD, per germline. CDR3 size: 14 residues. Trimming left V 0 bases short and J 7 bases short, with 10 bases between. CDR3 amino acids: CAISESGQTQPQHF. CDR3 DNA sequence: TGTGCCATCAGTGAGTCGGGACAAACGCAGCCCCAGCATTTT.

V is TRBV28 and J is TRBJ1-5, with TRBD1 identical over 7 bases. V lost 5 bases, J lost 3 bases, and 7 bases stayed unmatched. Germline CDR1 MDHEN, CDR2 SYDVKM. The CDR3 has 15 amino acids. The CDR3 sequence: CASSPGGTANQPQHF. In DNA form, the CDR3 reads TGTGCCAGCAGTCCAGGGGGGACCGCCAATCAGCCCCAGCATTTT.

With respect to this clone: Other nucleotide sequences from this sample produce the same CDR3. The chain uses TRBV7-9 and TRBJ2-1, with a possible D match to TRBD1 (5 bases). V was shortened by 5 bases and J by 4 bases, with 12 bases between the two germline ends. CDR3 length: 14 amino acids. CDR1 is SEHNR and CDR2 is FQNEAQ in the germline V gene (reference sequence). The CDR3 region is CASSPETDYNEQFF. The CDR3, as DNA: TGTGCCAGCAGCCCGGAGACAGATTACAATGAGCAGTTCTTC.

The chain has TRBV28 and TRBJ1-4; a possible D gene is TRBD1 (6 bases). V was trimmed by 5 bases and J by 0 bases, leaving 10 bases between them. Germline values: CDR1 MDHEN, CDR2 SYDVKM. The CDR3 is made up of 15 amino acids. The CDR3 is CASSPTGTTNEKLFF. In DNA form, the CDR3 reads TGTGCCAGCAGTCCGACAGGTACAACTAATGAAAAACTGTTTTTT.

The V call is TRBV5-8, the J call TRBJ1-6; D perhaps matches TRBD1 (6 bases). Between the trimmed V and J ends, which lost 1 base and 6 bases, there was a span of 14 bases. The CDR3 covers 16 residues. Germline V gives CDR1 SGHTS, CDR2 YDEGEE. Written as DNA, the CDR3 is TGTGCCAGCAGCTTGCGGGATGGGGGCGCTAATTCACCCCTCCACTTT. Protein: CASSLRDGGANSPLHF.

The chain carries TRBV21-1 and TRBJ2-1; TRBD2, the table's D call, was not compared with the DNA. TRBV21-1 corresponds to a pseudogene. CDR3 size: 18 residues. CDR3 sequence reads: CASSKALLGGVAKREQFF. CDR3 nucleotide sequence: TGTGCCAGCAGCAAAGCGCTTCTAGGCGGAGTGGCTAAAAGGGAGCAGTTCTTC.

This rearrangement joins TRBV9 to TRBJ1-2, with D perhaps TRBD1 (6 bases). With 5 bases removed from V and 4 bases from J, the gap between germline ends came to 12 bases. This CDR3 is 13 amino acids long. Germline CDR1 and CDR2: SGDLS and YYNGEE. CDR3 protein: CASRPTGTYGYTF. CDR3 coding DNA: TGTGCCAGCAGGCCAACAGGGACCTATGGCTACACCTTC.

This clone was recorded only once. This chain joins TRBV19 and TRBJ1-1; tentative D call: TRBD1 (5 bases). Germline values: CDR1 LNHDA, CDR2 SQIVND (reference sequence). The CDR3 contains 13 residues. The V gene lost 7 bases and the J gene lost 4 bases, with 13 bases spanning the gap. CDR3 bases: TGTGCCAGTAACCCCGCCAGGGCCACTGAAGCTTTCTTT. It is translated as CASNPARATEAFF. The full variable domain, rest sourced from reference TRBV19 and TRBJ1-1, is DGGITQSPKYLFRKEGQNVTLSCEQNLNHDAMYWYRQDPGQGLRLIYYSQIVNDFQKGDIAEGYSVSREKKESFPLTVTSAQKNPTAFYLCASNPARATEAFFGQGTRLTVV.

The chain combines TRBV21-1 with TRBJ2-5; TRBD2, as called in the table, went unchecked against the DNA. TRBV21-1 is listed as a pseudogene. The CDR3 is 12 residues long. The CDR3 protein is CASRTVSETQYF. CDR3 in DNA: TGTGCCAGCCGAACGGTCTCGGAGACCCAGTACTTC.

A few counts support this clone. The chain combines TRBV7-2 with TRBJ1-6, with D tentatively TRBD1 (6 bases). The V and J ends lost 6 bases and 9 bases respectively, with 15 bases between them. The CDR3 is 14 residues long. The V gene's germline CDR1 is SGHTA and CDR2 FQGNSA. DNA of the CDR3: TGTGCCAGCAGAAGGACAGACCCCACTTCACCCCTCCACTTT. This codes for CASRRTDPTSPLHF.

The genes are TRBV7-2 and TRBJ2-1; 11 bases are shared with TRBD2. J was trimmed by 7 bases and V by 1 base; bases with no gene match: 6. Germline V gene lookup returns CDR1 SGHTA and CDR2 FQGNSA. CDR3 length: 16 amino acids. DNA of the CDR3: TGTGCCAGCAGCTTAGTTGTACTAGCGGGAGCAAATGAGCAGTTCTTC. Translated: CASSLVVLAGANEQFF. Full variable domain (rest looked up from reference TRBV7-2 and TRBJ2-1): GAGVSQSPSNKVTEKGKDVELRCDPISGHTALYWYRQSLGQGLEFLIYFQGNSAPDKSGLPSDRFSAERTGGSVSTLTIQRTQQEDSAVYLCASSLVVLAGANEQFFGPGTRLTVL.

The V and J genes are TRBV15 and TRBJ2-7; maybe TRBD1 (6 bases). Germline V CDR1 and CDR2: LNHNV, YYDKDF (reference sequence). The CDR3 is 14 residues long. Trimming removed 2 bases from V and 0 bases from J, with 8 bases in between. In DNA form, the CDR3 reads TGTGCCACCAGCAGACAGGGGAGCTCCTACGAGCAGTACTTC. Translation: CATSRQGSSYEQYF.

The V and J genes are TRBV5-1 and TRBJ2-7, with 10 bases aligning to TRBD2. Germline CDR1 is SGHRS and CDR2 is YFSETQ. This CDR3 is built from 16 residues. Trimming at V came to 1 base and at J to 0 bases, leaving 4 bases not matched to a gene. The CDR3 spells CASSLYTSGDSYEQYF. CDR3 nucleotides: TGCGCCAGCAGCTTGTACACTAGCGGGGACTCCTACGAGCAGTACTTC. The full variable domain, its missing parts supplied by reference TRBV5-1 and TRBJ2-7, is KAGVTQTPRYLIKTRGQQVTLSCSPISGHRSVSWYQQTPGQGLQFLFEYFSETQRNKGNFPGRFSGRQFSNSRSEMNVSTLELGDSALYLCASSLYTSGDSYEQYFGPGTRLTVT.

This CDR3 is CASSQVDLTGPGYTF. CDR3 nucleotides: TGTGCCAGCAGCCAAGTCGACCTGACAGGGCCCGGCTACACCTTC. The chain links TRBV3-1 (or the pseudogene TRBV3-2) to TRBJ1-2; 7 bases map to TRBD1. The germline V gene encodes CDR1 LGHDT and CDR2 YNNKEL (reference sequence). The CDR3 extends over 15 amino acids. Trimming removed 1 base from V and 8 bases from J; junction bases left unmatched: 10.

This sequence joins TRBV5-1 and TRBJ2-1, with TRBD2 matching 9 bases. CDR3 size: 15 residues. Per germline, CDR1 SGHRS and CDR2 YFSETQ. The trim removed 1 base at V and 6 bases at J, leaving 5 bases unmatched. The chain's CDR3 is CASSLTAGGLNEQFF. DNA for the CDR3: TGCGCCAGCAGCTTGACGGCGGGGGGGCTCAATGAGCAGTTCTTC.

The rearrangement joins TRBV2 to TRBJ2-2; 7 bases agree with TRBD1. The CDR3 covers 14 residues. The trim removed 10 bases at V and 2 bases at J, leaving 7 bases unmatched. The germline CDR1 and CDR2 sequences are SNHLY and FYNNEI. The CDR3 loop reads CATQTGTNTGELFF. The CDR3 bases are TGTGCCACACAGACAGGGACAAACACCGGGGAGCTGTTTTTT.